Here is one TCR beta chain with its context. This clone has only one observation. Its antigen is unknown. This receptor is murine, so its gene names and germline sequences reflect the mouse genome. Read coverage stops 1 residue before the CDR3 terminus; the germline J gene supplies the remainder. In light of the paper, this sample's time point label describes: mouse harvest day 14 after allogeneic transplant. Mouse grafts consisting of 10^7 T-cell-depleted bone marrow cells combined with 10^6 splenic CD5+ T cells were administered by tail vein injection. Mouse GVHD was modeled in a major MHC-mismatch B6 (H2b) into BALB/c (H2d) model, with tissues profiled at day 7 or 14. On day 7 or 14 post-transplant, mouse tissues and retro-orbital blood were harvested with separate sterile tools for each animal, and livers were flushed beforehand. Before genomic DNA isolation with the DNeasy Blood & Tissue Kit, mouse tissues were minced using razor blades in buffered saline.

The data belong to a study of tissue T cells after allogeneic stem cell transplantation (dated by TCRdb to the early 2020s). Context from the whole study: TCR beta repertoires were profiled across many tissues obtained from research autopsies of patients with and without GVHD, as well as in mouse models of GVHD. The human arm was conducted as a prospective observational study, and neither blinding nor randomization was performed.

The library was built by means of the immunoSEQ multiplex PCR assay. Adaptive Biotechnologies performed the TCRbeta CDR3 sequencing at survey depth and reported CDR3 sequences, V/J genes, productive frequency and template counts. TCR beta CDR3 regions were amplified from genomic DNA instead of RNA. Under the source paper's analysis protocol: Pairwise repertoire overlap between tissues was quantified with Jensen-Shannon divergence, where 1 means complete divergence and 0 identical. Tissues were clustered by single-linkage agglomerative hierarchical clustering of pairwise JSD values, and the clustering results were displayed as dendrograms. GLIPH2 was run on all patient samples with simulation_depth 1000, kmer_min_depth 3 and cdr3_length_cutoff 8, and groups with more than two unique CDR3s were retained. A standardized tissue-overlap score was calculated by extrapolating Jaccard GLIPH-group overlap across patients to a standard repertoire size of 1000 clones. Linear mixed-effect models, with tissue included as a fixed effect and individual included as a random effect, were used to assess associations of diversity with clinical or experimental variables. TCRdb provides this immuneACCESS table in a form limited to in-frame rearrangements. Some clones are lacking; in checked studies, under half of them reflect an unresolved V gene, and why the rest are absent is not known. V and J calls and clone size are as listed in that table; D and trimming were resolved from the DNA. For this sample the table gives approximately 2,100 clones, of which roughly 52% were detected only once. Jointly, the top ten make up about 40% of the sample.

Relative to germline, V is missing 5 bases and J is missing 3 bases, with 9 bases of the junction outside any gene match. From cysteine to phenylalanine, the CDR3 is 16 amino acids long. The DNA shown is the part of the CDR3 that was read: 45 bases, in frame from base 1. CDR1 and CDR2 are drawn from the germline V gene: SGHSN, HYEKVE. What the research found in general, with its limitations: The patient cohort was small and varied clinically, and sampling depth was recognized as a limitation. Within patients, how anatomically similar the tissues were was a key factor in shaping TCR repertoire composition, regardless of disease or transplant status. In both patients and mice, T cells from blood and spleen covered only a limited part of the TCR repertoire found in tissues. Only a few T cell clones appeared in more than one patient, yet motif-based clustering showed tissue-specific repertoire signatures that were shared between patients. The study did not determine which tissue TCRs were alloreactive or antigen-specific, and some clones might have been persisting host cells.

This sequence uses TRBV12-1 and TRBJ2-5, with 11 bases aligning to TRBD2. This clonotype was obtained from a female BALB/c mouse given C57BL/6 T cells with graft-versus-host disease after an allogeneic hematopoietic cell transplant. Sequencing was performed on liver tissue. Partial CDR3 DNA: TGTGCCAGCTTCCTCCGGGACTGGGGGAGGCAAGACACCCAGTAC. Its product reads: CASFLRDWGRQDTQY. The full-length CDR3 reads as CASFLRDWGRQDTQYF. The reference TRBV12-1 and TRBJ2-5 proteins fill in what lies around the CDR3, so the full variable domain reads DSGVVQSPRHIIKEKGGRSVLTCIPISGHSNVVWYQQTLGKELKFLIQHYEKVERDKGFLPSRFSVQQFDDYHSEMNMSALELEDSAMYFCASFLRDWGRQDTQYFGPGTRLLVL.